A selection of T cell receptor beta chains follows, all from one sample in a study of beta chain features in type 1 diabetes. Generated by immunoSEQ multiplex PCR, the TCRdb table keeps only in-frame clones and is missing some. The sample consists of hundreds of thousands of clones, around 15% of them appearing once. The sample was naive CD4+ T cells from blood. All receptors derive from a man between 18 and 35 years old with type 1 diabetes. The CDR3 runs from the conserved cysteine through the conserved F or W. Fields, in order: J gene, clone size, V gene, D gene, CDR3 length, CDR3 protein, CDR3 DNA. A D gene is named only where the DNA matches it firmly. Some rows have no size entry. The others give once, few or many, or a class for an expanded clone.

J gene: TRBJ1-5; clone size: .; V gene: TRBV6-1; D gene: .; CDR3 length: 15; CDR3 protein: CASSEAGKGNQPQHF; CDR3 DNA: TGTGCCAGCAGTGAAGCGGGTAAGGGGAATCAGCCCCAGCATTTT
J gene: TRBJ1-6; clone size: .; V gene: TRBV7-2; D gene: .; CDR3 length: 16; CDR3 protein: CASSLAGTINNSPLHF; CDR3 DNA: TGTGCCAGCAGCTTAGCGGGCACGATAAATAATTCACCCCTCCACTTT
J gene: TRBJ1-1; clone size: few; V gene: TRBV30; D gene: .; CDR3 length: 15; CDR3 protein: CAWRGRRPLNTEAFF; CDR3 DNA: TGTGCCTGGAGAGGCAGGAGGCCCTTGAACACTGAAGCTTTCTTT
J gene: TRBJ2-5; clone size: .; V gene: TRBV5-1; D gene: .; CDR3 length: 14; CDR3 protein: CASRPGTSQETQYF; CDR3 DNA: TGCGCCAGCAGGCCCGGGACATCCCAAGAGACCCAGTACTTC
J gene: TRBJ2-1; clone size: .; V gene: TRBV6-1; D gene: TRBD2; CDR3 length: 14; CDR3 protein: CASRVLAGPNEQFF; CDR3 DNA: TGTGCCAGCCGTGTACTAGCGGGGCCCAATGAGCAGTTCTTC
J gene: TRBJ2-6; clone size: .; V gene: TRBV25-1; D gene: .; CDR3 length: 13; CDR3 protein: CASSEWTGNVLTF; CDR3 DNA: TGTGCCAGCAGTGAATGGACCGGCAACGTCCTGACTTTC
J gene: TRBJ2-3; clone size: few; V gene: TRBV7-6; D gene: .; CDR3 length: 16; CDR3 protein: CASSLRGTANTDTQYF; CDR3 DNA: TGTGCCAGCAGCTTACGGGGGACAGCCAACACAGATACGCAGTATTTT
J gene: TRBJ2-3; clone size: .; V gene: TRBV6-6; D gene: .; CDR3 length: 13; CDR3 protein: CASSYSGTDTQYF; CDR3 DNA: TGTGCCAGCAGTTACTCGGGGACAGATACGCAGTATTTT
J gene: TRBJ2-2; clone size: .; V gene: TRBV15; D gene: TRBD1; CDR3 length: 17; CDR3 protein: CATSRSSGTANTGELFF; CDR3 DNA: TGTGCCACCAGCAGATCTTCCGGGACAGCCAACACCGGGGAGCTGTTTTTT
J gene: TRBJ2-4; clone size: .; V gene: TRBV4-1; D gene: .; CDR3 length: 16; CDR3 protein: CASSLGGRTGAGIQYF; CDR3 DNA: TGCGCCAGCAGCCTCGGCGGAAGGACGGGGGCCGGCATTCAGTACTTC
J gene: TRBJ2-1; clone size: few; V gene: TRBV29-1; D gene: TRBD1; CDR3 length: 14; CDR3 protein: CSVGQGRVYNEQFF; CDR3 DNA: TGCAGCGTTGGACAGGGCCGGGTCTACAATGAGCAGTTCTTC
J gene: TRBJ1-5; clone size: few; V gene: TRBV5-6; D gene: .; CDR3 length: 15; CDR3 protein: CASSFGAHSNQPQHF; CDR3 DNA: TGTGCCAGCAGCTTCGGTGCTCATAGCAATCAGCCCCAGCATTTT
J gene: TRBJ1-1; clone size: .; V gene: TRBV2; D gene: .; CDR3 length: 12; CDR3 protein: CARLKGNTEAFF; CDR3 DNA: TGTGCCAGACTTAAGGGGAACACTGAAGCTTTCTTT
J gene: TRBJ2-5; clone size: .; V gene: TRBV28; D gene: TRBD2; CDR3 length: 17; CDR3 protein: CASSMGTSGVAEETQYF; CDR3 DNA: TGTGCCAGCTCCATGGGGACTAGCGGGGTAGCAGAAGAGACCCAGTACTTC
J gene: TRBJ2-7; clone size: few; V gene: TRBV7-9; D gene: TRBD2; CDR3 length: 15; CDR3 protein: CASSKGTSGDNEQYF; CDR3 DNA: TGTGCCAGCAGCAAAGGGACTAGCGGGGACAACGAGCAGTACTTC
J gene: TRBJ1-1; clone size: .; V gene: TRBV23-1; D gene: TRBD1; CDR3 length: 16; CDR3 protein: CASSQSSHDREFRAFF; CDR3 DNA: TGCGCCAGCAGTCAATCGTCTCATGACAGGGAATTTCGAGCTTTCTTT
J gene: TRBJ1-6; clone size: few; V gene: TRBV7-9; D gene: .; CDR3 length: 12; CDR3 protein: CASSLGDSPLHF; CDR3 DNA: TGTGCCAGCAGCTTAGGGGATTCACCCCTCCACTTT
J gene: TRBJ2-7; clone size: few; V gene: TRBV5-6; D gene: TRBD2; CDR3 length: 17; CDR3 protein: CASSVLAGAPPFYEQYF; CDR3 DNA: TGTGCCAGCAGTGTTTTAGCGGGGGCTCCTCCTTTCTACGAGCAGTACTTC
J gene: TRBJ2-7; clone size: few; V gene: TRBV10-3; D gene: .; CDR3 length: 14; CDR3 protein: CAISESGPVYEQYF; CDR3 DNA: TGTGCCATCAGTGAGTCCGGACCTGTCTACGAGCAGTACTTC
J gene: TRBJ1-1; clone size: .; V gene: TRBV27; D gene: TRBD1; CDR3 length: 16; CDR3 protein: CASTDAWDRLNTEAFF; CDR3 DNA: TGTGCCAGCACAGACGCCTGGGACAGGTTGAACACTGAAGCTTTCTTT
J gene: TRBJ1-2; clone size: few; V gene: TRBV7-9; D gene: .; CDR3 length: 13; CDR3 protein: CASSPQPEYGYTF; CDR3 DNA: TGTGCCAGCAGCCCTCAGCCCGAGTATGGCTACACCTTC
J gene: TRBJ1-1; clone size: .; V gene: TRBV15; D gene: .; CDR3 length: 16; CDR3 protein: CATSPYAGIMNTEAFF; CDR3 DNA: TGTGCCACCAGCCCCTATGCGGGTATAATGAACACTGAAGCTTTCTTT
J gene: TRBJ1-2; clone size: .; V gene: TRBV15; D gene: .; CDR3 length: 13; CDR3 protein: CATSREASYGYTF; CDR3 DNA: TGTGCCACCAGCAGAGAAGCCTCCTATGGCTACACCTTC
J gene: TRBJ2-6; clone size: .; V gene: TRBV2; D gene: .; CDR3 length: 13; CDR3 protein: CASSTPGANVLTF; CDR3 DNA: TGTGCCAGCAGTACACCTGGGGCCAACGTCCTGACTTTC
J gene: TRBJ2-1; clone size: few; V gene: TRBV29-1; D gene: .; CDR3 length: 17; CDR3 protein: CSVGDADRSLSYNEQFF; CDR3 DNA: TGCAGCGTGGGGGACGCGGACCGATCACTATCCTACAATGAGCAGTTCTTC
J gene: TRBJ2-1; clone size: few; V gene: TRBV18; D gene: TRBD2; CDR3 length: 16; CDR3 protein: CASSPPGRGGRNEQFF; CDR3 DNA: TGTGCCAGCTCACCACCAGGCCGGGGGGGCCGCAATGAGCAGTTCTTC
J gene: TRBJ2-5; clone size: .; V gene: TRBV4-1; D gene: .; CDR3 length: 14; CDR3 protein: CASSPQGGGETQYF; CDR3 DNA: TGCGCCAGCAGCCCACAGGGTGGAGGAGAGACCCAGTACTTC
J gene: TRBJ1-1; clone size: .; V gene: TRBV29-1; D gene: .; CDR3 length: 14; CDR3 protein: CSVETGAGNTEAFF; CDR3 DNA: TGCAGCGTTGAGACGGGGGCGGGGAACACTGAAGCTTTCTTT
J gene: TRBJ2-3; clone size: .; V gene: TRBV11-2; D gene: .; CDR3 length: 12; CDR3 protein: CASSLGEDTQYF; CDR3 DNA: TGTGCCAGCAGCTTGGGAGAAGATACGCAGTATTTT
J gene: TRBJ2-5; clone size: few; V gene: TRBV2; D gene: .; CDR3 length: 15; CDR3 protein: CASREFRDSQETQYF; CDR3 DNA: TGTGCCAGCAGGGAATTCCGGGACTCACAAGAGACCCAGTACTTC
J gene: TRBJ2-1; clone size: .; V gene: TRBV10-2; D gene: TRBD2; CDR3 length: 14; CDR3 protein: CASSTGGLDNEQFF; CDR3 DNA: TGCGCCAGCAGTACGGGGGGGCTTGACAATGAGCAGTTCTTC
J gene: TRBJ1-3; clone size: .; V gene: TRBV6-6; D gene: .; CDR3 length: 15; CDR3 protein: CASSPSGSSGNTIYF; CDR3 DNA: TGTGCCAGCAGTCCCTCAGGGAGCTCTGGAAACACCATATATTTT
J gene: TRBJ2-3; clone size: .; V gene: TRBV29-1; D gene: .; CDR3 length: 13; CDR3 protein: CSVEAGAIDTQYF; CDR3 DNA: TGCAGCGTTGAAGCAGGGGCAATAGATACGCAGTATTTT
J gene: TRBJ1-1; clone size: few; V gene: TRBV15; D gene: .; CDR3 length: 14; CDR3 protein: CATSREGQGTEAFF; CDR3 DNA: TGTGCCACCAGCAGAGAGGGTCAGGGCACTGAAGCTTTCTTT
J gene: TRBJ1-2; clone size: .; V gene: TRBV7-9; D gene: .; CDR3 length: 14; CDR3 protein: CASSSFDTNYGYTF; CDR3 DNA: TGTGCCAGCAGCTCCTTTGACACTAACTATGGCTACACCTTC
J gene: TRBJ2-1; clone size: .; V gene: TRBV9; D gene: .; CDR3 length: 15; CDR3 protein: CASSTDPGPYNEQFF; CDR3 DNA: TGTGCCAGCAGCACAGATCCGGGACCCTACAATGAGCAGTTCTTC
J gene: TRBJ2-3; clone size: .; V gene: TRBV9; D gene: TRBD2; CDR3 length: 15; CDR3 protein: CASSQSGGATDTQYF; CDR3 DNA: TGTGCCAGCAGCCAGAGCGGGGGGGCTACAGATACGCAGTATTTT
J gene: TRBJ1-2; clone size: once; V gene: TRBV5-1; D gene: .; CDR3 length: 15; CDR3 protein: CASSPGTLQNYGYTF; CDR3 DNA: TGCGCCAGCAGTCCCGGGACTTTACAGAACTATGGCTACACCTTC